This TCR beta chain is from a study of shared clonotypes between healthy human individuals. CD45RO-negative, CCR7-selected cells formed the naive CD8 fraction, which excluded terminally differentiated effector memory CD45RA+ cells. Data came from immunoSEQ multiplex PCR; TCRdb stores just in-frame clones and leaves some out. The sample carries hundreds of thousands of clones, roughly 96% recorded once. The study's findings and limits: What naive subsets generally showed was a larger estimated richness than memory subsets showed. The small donor group covered limited genetic and exposure diversity.

Comment on this clone: Antigen: not known.

V lost 0 bases and J 2 bases, leaving 11 bases between the germline ends. The germline gives CDR1 LGHNA, CDR2 YSLEER. CDR3 length: 15 amino acids. Sequencing was done on a sample of naive CD8+ T cells sorted from blood. This chain connects TRBV4-3 to TRBJ2-7; D unresolved. This receptor was obtained from a man between 25 and 39 years old in good health. The CDR3 DNA is TGCGCCAGCAGCCAAGATGGTAGCTACCCCTACGAGCAGTACTTC. Amino acid sequence: CASSQDGSYPYEQYF.